Detailed here is one T cell receptor (beta chain). This specimen belongs to a study of preoperative IRX-2 immunotherapy in early breast cancer. Clones were sequenced by immunoSEQ multiplex PCR, and TCRdb holds only the in-frame ones, with some missing. The table lists about 38,000 clones, roughly four fifths of them singletons. Germline CDR1 reads MDHEN; CDR2 reads SYDVKM. CDR3 size: 12 residues. Trimming removed 2 bases at V and 6 bases at J, with 8 bases between. The sample's treatment: preoperative locoregional IRX-2 cytokine immunotherapy. This phase Ib study tested locoregional IRX-2 cytokine immunotherapy given before surgery.

The rearrangement uses TRBV28 and TRBJ2-7; D is unclear. The material sequenced was lymph node tissue, taken after IRX-2 immunotherapy. This sequence originates from a human donor with breast cancer. In DNA, the CDR3 is TGTGCCAGCAGTTTAAACCTAGGCGAGCAGTACTTC. This codes for CASSLNLGEQYF.